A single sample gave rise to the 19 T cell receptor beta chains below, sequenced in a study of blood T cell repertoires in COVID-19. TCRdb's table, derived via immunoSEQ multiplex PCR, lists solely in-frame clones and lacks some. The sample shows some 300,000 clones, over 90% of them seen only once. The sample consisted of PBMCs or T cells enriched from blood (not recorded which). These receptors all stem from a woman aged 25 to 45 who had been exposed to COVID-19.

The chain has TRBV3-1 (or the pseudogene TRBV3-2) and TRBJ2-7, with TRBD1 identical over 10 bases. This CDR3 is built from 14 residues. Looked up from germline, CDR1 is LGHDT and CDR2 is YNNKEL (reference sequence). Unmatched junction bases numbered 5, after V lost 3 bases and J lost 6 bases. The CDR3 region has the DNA TGTGCCAGCAGCCACCTATGGACAGGGGGCGAGCAGTACTTC. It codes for CASSHLWTGGEQYF.

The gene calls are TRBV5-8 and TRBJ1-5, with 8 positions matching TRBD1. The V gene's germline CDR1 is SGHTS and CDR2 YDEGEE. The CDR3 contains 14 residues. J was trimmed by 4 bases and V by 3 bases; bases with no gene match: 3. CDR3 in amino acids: CASSWGQVNQPQHF. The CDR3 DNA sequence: TGTGCCAGCAGCTGGGGACAGGTAAATCAGCCCCAGCATTTT.

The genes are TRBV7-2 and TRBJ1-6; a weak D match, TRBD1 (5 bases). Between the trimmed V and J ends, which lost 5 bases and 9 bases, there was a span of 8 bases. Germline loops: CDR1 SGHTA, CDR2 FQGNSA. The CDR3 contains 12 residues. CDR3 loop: CASSRQSSPLHF. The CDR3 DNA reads TGTGCCAGCAGCAGACAGAGTTCACCCCTCCACTTT. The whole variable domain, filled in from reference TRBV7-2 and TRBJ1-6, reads GAGVSQSPSNKVTEKGKDVELRCDPISGHTALYWYRQSLGQGLEFLIYFQGNSAPDKSGLPSDRFSAERTGGSVSTLTIQRTQQEDSAVYLCASSRQSSPLHFGNGTRLTVT.

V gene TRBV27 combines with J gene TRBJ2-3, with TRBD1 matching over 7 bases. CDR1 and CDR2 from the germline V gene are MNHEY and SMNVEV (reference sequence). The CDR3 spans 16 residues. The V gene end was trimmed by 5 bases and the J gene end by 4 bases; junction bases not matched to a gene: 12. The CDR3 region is CASSPTGVFEADTQYF. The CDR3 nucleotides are TGTGCCAGCAGTCCTACAGGGGTTTTTGAGGCAGATACGCAGTATTTT.

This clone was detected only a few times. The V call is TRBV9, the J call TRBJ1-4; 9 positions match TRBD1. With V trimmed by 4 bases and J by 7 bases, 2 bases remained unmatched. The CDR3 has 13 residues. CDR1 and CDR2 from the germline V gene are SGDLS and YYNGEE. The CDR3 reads CASSLTGGEKLFF. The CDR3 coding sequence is TGTGCCAGCAGCCTGACAGGGGGTGAAAAACTGTTTTTT.

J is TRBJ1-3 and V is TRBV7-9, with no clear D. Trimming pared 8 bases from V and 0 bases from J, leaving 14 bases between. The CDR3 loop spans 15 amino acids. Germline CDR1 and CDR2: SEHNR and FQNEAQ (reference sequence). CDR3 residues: CASAPGLSSGNTIYF. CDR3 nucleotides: TGTGCCAGCGCCCCAGGTTTAAGCTCTGGAAACACCATATATTTT.

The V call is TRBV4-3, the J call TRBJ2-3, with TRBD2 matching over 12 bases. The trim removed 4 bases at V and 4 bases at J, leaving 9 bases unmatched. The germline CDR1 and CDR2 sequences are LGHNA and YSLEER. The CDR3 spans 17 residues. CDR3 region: CASSPHSLAGGPDTQYF. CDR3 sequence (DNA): TGCGCCAGCAGCCCCCACTCTCTAGCGGGGGGGCCAGATACGCAGTATTTT.

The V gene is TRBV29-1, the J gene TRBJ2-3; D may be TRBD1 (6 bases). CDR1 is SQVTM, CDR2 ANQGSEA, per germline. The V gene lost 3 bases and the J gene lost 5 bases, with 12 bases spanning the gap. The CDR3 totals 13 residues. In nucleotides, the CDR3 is TGCAGCGTTGAGGACAGACGGCGAGATACGCAGTATTTT. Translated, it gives CSVEDRRRDTQYF.

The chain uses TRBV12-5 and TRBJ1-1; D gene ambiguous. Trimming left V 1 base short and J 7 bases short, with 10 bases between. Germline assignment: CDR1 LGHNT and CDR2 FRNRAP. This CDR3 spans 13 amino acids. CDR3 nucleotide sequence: TGTGCTAGTGGTTTGGCCCCCCAGGATGAAGCTTTCTTT. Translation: CASGLAPQDEAFF.

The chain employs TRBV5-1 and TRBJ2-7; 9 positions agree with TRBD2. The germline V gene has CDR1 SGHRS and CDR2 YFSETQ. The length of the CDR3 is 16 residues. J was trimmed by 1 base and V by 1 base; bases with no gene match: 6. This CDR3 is CASSLISSGASYEQYF. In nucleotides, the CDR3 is TGCGCCAGCAGCTTGATCTCTAGCGGGGCTTCCTACGAGCAGTACTTC.

The CDR3 sequence is CASSLAAAGDGYGYTF. DNA of the CDR3: TGCGCCAGCAGCTTGGCCGCAGCAGGGGACGGCTATGGCTACACCTTC. V usage is TRBV5-1 and J usage is TRBJ1-2; the D gene is possibly TRBD1 (6 bases). The V gene lost 0 bases and the J gene lost 4 bases, with 16 bases spanning the gap. Germline CDR1 and CDR2: SGHRS and YFSETQ. This CDR3 is built from 16 residues.

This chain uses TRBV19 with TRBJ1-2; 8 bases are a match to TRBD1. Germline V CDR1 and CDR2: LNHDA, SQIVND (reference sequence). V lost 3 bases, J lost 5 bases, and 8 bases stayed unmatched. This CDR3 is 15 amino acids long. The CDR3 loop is CASSIGTGGLYGYTF. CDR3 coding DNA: TGTGCCAGTAGTATCGGCACAGGGGGACTATATGGCTACACCTTC.

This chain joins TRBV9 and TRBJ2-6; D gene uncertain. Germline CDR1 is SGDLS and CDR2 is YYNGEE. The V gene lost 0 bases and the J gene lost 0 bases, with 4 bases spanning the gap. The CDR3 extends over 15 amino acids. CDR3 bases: TGTGCCAGCAGCGTAGGTTACTCTGGGGCCAACGTCCTGACTTTC. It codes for CASSVGYSGANVLTF.

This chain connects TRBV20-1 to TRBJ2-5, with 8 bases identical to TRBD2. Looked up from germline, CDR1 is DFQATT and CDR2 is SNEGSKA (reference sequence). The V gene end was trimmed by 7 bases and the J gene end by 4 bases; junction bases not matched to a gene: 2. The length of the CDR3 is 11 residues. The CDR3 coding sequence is TGCAGTGTAGCGGGGCCAGAGACCCAGTACTTC. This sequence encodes CSVAGPETQYF.

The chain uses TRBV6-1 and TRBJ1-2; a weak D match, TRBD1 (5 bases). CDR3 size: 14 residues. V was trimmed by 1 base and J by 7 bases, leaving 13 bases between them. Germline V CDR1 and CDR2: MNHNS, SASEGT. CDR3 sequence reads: CASSEGPGIGGYTF. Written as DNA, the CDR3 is TGTGCCAGCAGTGAAGGACCAGGGATTGGTGGCTACACCTTC.

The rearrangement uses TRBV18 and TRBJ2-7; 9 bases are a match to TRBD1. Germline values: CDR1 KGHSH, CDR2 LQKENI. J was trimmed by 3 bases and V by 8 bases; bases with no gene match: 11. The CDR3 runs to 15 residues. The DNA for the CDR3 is TGTGCCAGCCGAACCGGGACAGGGTCCATCTACGAGCAGTACTTC. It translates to CASRTGTGSIYEQYF.

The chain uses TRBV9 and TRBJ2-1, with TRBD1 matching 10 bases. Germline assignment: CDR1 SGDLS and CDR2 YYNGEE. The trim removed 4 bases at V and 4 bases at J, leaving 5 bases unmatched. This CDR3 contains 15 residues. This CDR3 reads CASSSGTGEYNEQFF. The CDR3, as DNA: TGTGCCAGCAGCTCCGGGACAGGGGAGTACAATGAGCAGTTCTTC.

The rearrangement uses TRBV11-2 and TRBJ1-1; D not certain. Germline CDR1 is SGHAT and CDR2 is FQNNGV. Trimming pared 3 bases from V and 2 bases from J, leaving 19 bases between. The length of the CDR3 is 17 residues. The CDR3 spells CASSFEQTSRFNTEAFF. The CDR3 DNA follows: TGTGCCAGCAGCTTCGAACAGACGAGCCGATTCAACACTGAAGCTTTCTTT.

CDR3 amino acids: CASGPVTEAFF. DNA of the CDR3: TGTGCCAGCGGGCCCGTCACTGAAGCTTTCTTT. This rearrangement joins TRBV3-1 (or the pseudogene TRBV3-2) to TRBJ1-1; D is undetermined. Germline CDR1 is LGHDT and CDR2 is YNNKEL (reference sequence). Between the trimmed V and J ends, which lost 8 bases and 4 bases, there was a span of 8 bases. This CDR3 is built from 11 residues.